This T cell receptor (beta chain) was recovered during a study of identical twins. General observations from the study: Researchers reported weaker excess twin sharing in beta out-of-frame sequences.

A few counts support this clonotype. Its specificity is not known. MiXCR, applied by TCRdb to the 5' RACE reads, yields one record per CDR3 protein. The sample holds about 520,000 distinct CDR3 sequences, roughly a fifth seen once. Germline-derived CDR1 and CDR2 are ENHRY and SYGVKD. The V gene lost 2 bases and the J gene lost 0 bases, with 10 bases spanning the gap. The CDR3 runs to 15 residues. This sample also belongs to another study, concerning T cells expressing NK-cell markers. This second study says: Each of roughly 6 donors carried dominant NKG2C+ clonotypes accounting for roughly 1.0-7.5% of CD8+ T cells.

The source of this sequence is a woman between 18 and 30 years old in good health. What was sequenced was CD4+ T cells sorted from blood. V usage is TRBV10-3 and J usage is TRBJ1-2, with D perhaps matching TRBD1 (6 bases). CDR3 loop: CAISEPGATNYGYTF. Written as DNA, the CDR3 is TGTGCCATCAGTGAGCCGGGGGCAACTAACTATGGCTACACCTTC.